Here is one TCR beta chain with its context. Its antigen remains unknown. The PCR employed 60 Vbeta primers together with 13 Jbeta primers. Generated by immunoSEQ multiplex PCR, the TCRdb table keeps only in-frame clones and is missing some. Counted here are more than 150,000 clones, about four fifths occurring once; the ten biggest clones make up 1.5% to 2%. This record comes from a study of cytomegalovirus exposure and HLA in healthy donors. CDR3 length equals 14 residues. Trimming stripped 0 bases from V and 10 bases from J, with 10 bases between. Per germline, CDR1 KGHSH and CDR2 LQKENI. Whole-study findings and limits: Usually a TCR sequence was rare, but some public TCRs were found in many donors. A later analysis linked a missense DCLRE1C variant to TCR beta V- and J-gene trimming.

Healthy bone marrow donors formed the donor group. This rearrangement joins TRBV18 to TRBJ1-6; D gene unclear. The sequence came from a woman in her twenties or thirties in good health and CMV-seronegative. The sample was PBMCs. DNA of the CDR3: TGTGCCAGCTCACCACCGGGCGAGAACTCACCCCTCCACTTT. Residues: CASSPPGENSPLHF.